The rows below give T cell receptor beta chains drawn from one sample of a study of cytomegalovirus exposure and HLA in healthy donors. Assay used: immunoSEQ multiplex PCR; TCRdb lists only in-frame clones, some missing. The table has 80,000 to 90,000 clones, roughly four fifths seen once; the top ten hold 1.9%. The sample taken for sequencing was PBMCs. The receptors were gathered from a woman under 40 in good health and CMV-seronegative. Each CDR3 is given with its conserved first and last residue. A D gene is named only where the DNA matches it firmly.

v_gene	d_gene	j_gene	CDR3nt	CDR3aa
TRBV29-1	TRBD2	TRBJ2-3	TGCAGCGTTACTAGCGGACACACAGATACGCAGTATTTT	CSVTSGHTDTQYF
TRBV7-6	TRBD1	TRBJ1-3	TGTGCCAGCAGTCCCCGGGACAGGGAGACAGGAAACACCATATATTTT	CASSPRDRETGNTIYF
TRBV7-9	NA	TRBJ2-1	TGTGCCAGCAGCTTAGCCACAGCATTGAATGAGCAGTTCTTC	CASSLATALNEQFF
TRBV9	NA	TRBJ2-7	TGTGCCAGCAGCGTAGCTGCAGGGGTTGTGCCTTACGAGCAGTACTTC	CASSVAAGVVPYEQYF
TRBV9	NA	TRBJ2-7	TGTGCCAGCAGCGTAGATCCGTCCGGGGCCTACGAGCAGTACTTC	CASSVDPSGAYEQYF
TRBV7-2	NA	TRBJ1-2	TGTGCCAGCAGTTCAGGGGCTAACTATGGCTACACCTTC	CASSSGANYGYTF
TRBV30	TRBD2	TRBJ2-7	TGTGCCTGGCACAGTAGCGGGAGTTACGAGCAGTACTTC	CAWHSSGSYEQYF
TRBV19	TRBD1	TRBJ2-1	TGTGCCAGTAGTATATCCCCCCGGGACAGGGGGGACAATGAGCAGTTCTTC	CASSISPRDRGDNEQFF
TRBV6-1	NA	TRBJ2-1	TGTGCCACCCGTTTCGGGAGTATGTTGGGCAATGAGCAGTTCTTC	CATRFGSMLGNEQFF
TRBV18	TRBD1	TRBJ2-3	TGTGCCAGCTCACCACAACAGGGGTCAGATACGCAGTATTTT	CASSPQQGSDTQYF
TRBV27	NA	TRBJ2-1	TGTGCCAGCAGTTTATCGCCTAGCTCCTACAATGAGCAGTTCTTC	CASSLSPSSYNEQFF
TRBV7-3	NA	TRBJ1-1	TGTGCCAGCAGCCCCGGGACTTCCACTGAAGCTTTCTTT	CASSPGTSTEAFF
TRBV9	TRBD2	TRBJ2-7	TGTGCCAGCAGCGGAGCGCCGGGACTAGCGAGCTACGAGCAGTACTTC	CASSGAPGLASYEQYF
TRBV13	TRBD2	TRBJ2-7	TGTGCCACCACCACACGAGGTAGCGGGAGAGGCGAGCAGTACTTC	CATTTRGSGRGEQYF
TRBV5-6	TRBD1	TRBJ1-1	TGTGCCAGCAGCTTGGGATTCGACAGGGGAACTGAAGCTTTCTTT	CASSLGFDRGTEAFF